The clone carrying this T cell receptor (beta chain) showed up many times. Its antigen is as yet unknown. These data are taken from a study of T-cell reconstitution after alpha-beta-depleted transplantation in children. Findings and limits, study-wide: Reports say that about two months after transplant, the alpha-beta T cells came out of several hundred graft clones that had expanded. T-cell counts and diversity at one year post-transplant came mainly from newly produced T cells. Surviving recipient T cells and intrathymic progenitors accounted for some patients' high TCRbeta diversity at day 60.

Unique molecular identifiers were incorporated when the TCRbeta library was constructed. MiXCR, run by TCRdb on the PCR reads, gives a single entry per CDR3 protein. The data hold about 420,000 distinct CDR3 sequences, with 16% observed a single time. The sequence was collected from a boy younger than two who had a stem cell transplant for Wiskott-Aldrich syndrome, so the T cells may come from the graft donor. Material: PBMCs, mostly from graft donor cells, obtained 360 days after TCRalphabeta/CD19-depleted stem cell transplant.

The CDR3 region is CASRGGTNTGELFF. The CDR3 nucleotides are TGTGCCAGCAGGGGAGGGACGAACACCGGGGAGCTGTTTTTT. J is TRBJ2-2 and V is TRBV2; 7 nucleotides match TRBD2. In germline, CDR1 is SNHLY, CDR2 FYNNEI. The CDR3 has 14 residues. Unmatched junction bases numbered 1, after V lost 6 bases and J lost 0 bases.